This TCR beta chain was found in a study of early T cells in non-severe SARS-CoV-2 infection. This CDR3 is built from 13 residues. The V end was cut by 8 bases, the J end by 5 bases, with 13 bases between. The germline gives CDR1 SGHTA, CDR2 FQGNSA. Each CDR3 protein gets one entry after TCRdb re-called the 5' RACE reads with MiXCR. Of 37,000 or so distinct CDR3 sequences in the sample, about 5.3% were seen once. This clonotype was recorded at least ten times. The TCR originated in an adult who was a healthcare worker with PCR-confirmed SARS-CoV-2 infection or an uninfected control (not recorded which). The rearrangement joins TRBV7-2 to TRBJ2-1; TRBD1 is a possible D gene (5 bases). Specimen: whole blood. CDR3 nucleotide sequence: TGTGCCAGCTGGGGCTACTTGCACAATGAGCAGTTCTTC. It is translated as CASWGYLHNEQFF.